A selection of T cell receptor beta chains follows, all from one sample in a study of blood T cell repertoires in COVID-19. Sequencing used immunoSEQ multiplex PCR; TCRdb keeps in-frame clones, though not all of them. The table has around 170,000 clones, about 86% seen once. The sample comprised peripheral blood. These receptors originate from a man aged 45-65 years with active or convalescent COVID-19. Both conserved end residues are part of each CDR3. A D gene is named only where the DNA matches it firmly. Size is omitted from some rows. Given values are once, few, many or a class for expanded clones.

D	J	V	size	DNA	CDR3
.	TRBJ1-1	TRBV29-1	few	TGCAGCGGTGCCGACTTAGGTACTGAAGCTTTCTTT	CSGADLGTEAFF
.	TRBJ2-2	TRBV4-2	.	TGTGCCAGCAGCCGAGCGGAAACGAACACCGGGGAGCTGTTTTTT	CASSRAETNTGELFF
TRBD1	TRBJ1-5	TRBV29-1	many	TGCAGCGCCGGACAGGGAGGGAGCAATCAGCCCCAGCATTTT	CSAGQGGSNQPQHF
TRBD1	TRBJ1-4	TRBV18	.	TGTGCCAGCTCACCACCGACAGGGGGGGTGAAAAAACTGTTTTTT	CASSPPTGGVKKLFF
.	TRBJ2-1	TRBV30	.	TGTGCCTGGAGTGTACGGAGAAATGAGCAGTTCTTC	CAWSVRRNEQFF
.	TRBJ1-1	TRBV30	.	TGTGCCTCAAATGTCCAGGGCATCGGAACTGAAGCTTTCTTT	CASNVQGIGTEAFF
TRBD2	TRBJ2-1	TRBV20-1	few	TGCAGTGCTAGTAGCGGGGGGACCTACAATGAGCAGTTCTTC	CSASSGGTYNEQFF
TRBD1	TRBJ2-7	TRBV18	.	TGTGCCAGCTCACCTAGGGACAGCAACTACGAGCAGTACTTC	CASSPRDSNYEQYF
TRBD1	TRBJ1-3	TRBV19	.	TGTGCCAGTACTCCGGACAGGGCTGGAAACACCATATATTTT	CASTPDRAGNTIYF
.	TRBJ2-1	TRBV11-2	few	TGTGCCAGCAGCTTAGATTTACGGTATGAGCAGTTCTTC	CASSLDLRYEQFF
TRBD1	TRBJ1-6	TRBV7-9	.	TGTGCCAGCAGCTCAACAGGGGCCGGTTCACCCCTCCACTTT	CASSSTGAGSPLHF
TRBD2	TRBJ2-3	TRBV24-1	.	TGTGCCACAGCGGGAGGAGGCACAGATACGCAGTATTTT	CATAGGGTDTQYF
.	TRBJ2-5	TRBV5-1	.	TGCGCCAGCAGCTTGGGTTTTGGACTGGAAAAGGGAGAGACCCAGTACTTC	CASSLGFGLEKGETQYF
.	TRBJ2-1	TRBV7-9	.	TGTGCCAGCAGCTTATCCGCGTTCAATGAGCAGTTCTTC	CASSLSAFNEQFF
TRBD1	TRBJ2-3	TRBV7-2	few	TGTGCCAGCAGCCTAACTGGACAGGGGACAGATACGCAGTATTTT	CASSLTGQGTDTQYF
TRBD1	TRBJ1-1	TRBV7-2	.	TGTGCCAGCAGCGCGCTATACGGACAGGGGAACACTGAAGCTTTCTTT	CASSALYGQGNTEAFF
.	TRBJ1-5	TRBV4-1	once	TGCGCCAGCAGCCAAGAAGTGGCTCAGCCCCAGCATTTT	CASSQEVAQPQHF
.	TRBJ1-1	TRBV7-2	.	TGTGCCAGCAGCTTAGCTGTGACAGGGAACACTGAAGCTTTCTTT	CASSLAVTGNTEAFF
.	TRBJ1-2	TRBV24-1	.	TGTGCCACCAGTGATTCGGGGGTGGGGATCTATGGCTACACCTTC	CATSDSGVGIYGYTF
TRBD2	TRBJ2-1	TRBV7-3	.	TGTGCCAGCAGCATCACTAGCGGGGGTGGCAATGAGCAGTTCTTC	CASSITSGGGNEQFF
.	TRBJ2-7	TRBV3-1/TRBV3-2	.	TGTGCCAGCAGCCAAGGAGGTGCGTTTATTTTGGTGAAGCAGTACTTC	CASSQGGAFILVKQYF
TRBD1	TRBJ2-7	TRBV10-3	.	TGTGCCATCAGCCCTTCGGGACAGGGGTCCTACGAGCAGTACTTC	CAISPSGQGSYEQYF